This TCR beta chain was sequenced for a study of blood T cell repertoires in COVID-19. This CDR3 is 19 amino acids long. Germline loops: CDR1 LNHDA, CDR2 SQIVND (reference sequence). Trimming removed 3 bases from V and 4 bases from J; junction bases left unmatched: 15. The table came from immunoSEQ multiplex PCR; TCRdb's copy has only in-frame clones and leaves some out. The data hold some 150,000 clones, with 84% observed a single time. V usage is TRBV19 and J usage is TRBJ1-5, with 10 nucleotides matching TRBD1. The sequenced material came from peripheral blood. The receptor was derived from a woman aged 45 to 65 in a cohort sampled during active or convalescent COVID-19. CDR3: CASSIVGYTTGGWNQPQHF. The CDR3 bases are TGTGCCAGTAGTATTGTAGGGTACACGACAGGGGGCTGGAATCAGCCCCAGCATTTT.